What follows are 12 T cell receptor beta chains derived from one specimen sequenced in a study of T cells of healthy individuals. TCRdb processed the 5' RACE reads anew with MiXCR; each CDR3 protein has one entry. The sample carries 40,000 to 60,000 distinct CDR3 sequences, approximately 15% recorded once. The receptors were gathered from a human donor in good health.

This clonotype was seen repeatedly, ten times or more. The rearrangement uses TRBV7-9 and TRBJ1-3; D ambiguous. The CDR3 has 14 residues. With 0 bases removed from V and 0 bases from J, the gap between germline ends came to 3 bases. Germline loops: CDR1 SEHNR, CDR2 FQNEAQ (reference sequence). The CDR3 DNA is TGTGCCAGCAGCTTAGCAGGCTCTGGAAACACCATATATTTT. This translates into CASSLAGSGNTIYF.

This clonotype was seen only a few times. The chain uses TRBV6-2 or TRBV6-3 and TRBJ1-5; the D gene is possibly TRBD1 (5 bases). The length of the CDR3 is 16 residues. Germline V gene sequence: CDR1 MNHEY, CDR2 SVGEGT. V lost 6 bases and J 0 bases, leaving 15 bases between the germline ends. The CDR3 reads CASRPPDRYSNQPQHF. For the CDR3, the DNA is TGTGCCAGCAGACCCCCCGACAGATATAGCAATCAGCCCCAGCATTTT.

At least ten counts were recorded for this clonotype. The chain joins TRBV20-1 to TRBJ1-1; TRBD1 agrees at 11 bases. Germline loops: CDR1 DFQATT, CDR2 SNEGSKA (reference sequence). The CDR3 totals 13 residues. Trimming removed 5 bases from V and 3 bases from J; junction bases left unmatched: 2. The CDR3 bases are TGCAGTGCTTGGACAGGGGGCTACACTGAAGCTTTCTTT. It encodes CSAWTGGYTEAFF.

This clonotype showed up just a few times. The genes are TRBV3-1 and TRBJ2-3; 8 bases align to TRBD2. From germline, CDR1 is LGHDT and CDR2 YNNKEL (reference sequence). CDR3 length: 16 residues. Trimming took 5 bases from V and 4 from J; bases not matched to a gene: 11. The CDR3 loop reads CASSAAGTSGADTQYF. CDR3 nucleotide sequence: TGTGCCAGCAGCGCCGCCGGGACTAGTGGCGCAGATACGCAGTATTTT.

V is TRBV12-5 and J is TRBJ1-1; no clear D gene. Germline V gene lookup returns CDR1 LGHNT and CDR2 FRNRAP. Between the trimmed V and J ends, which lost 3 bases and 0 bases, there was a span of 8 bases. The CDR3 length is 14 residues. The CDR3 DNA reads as TGTGCTAGTGGTTTCCCCATCATGAACACTGAAGCTTTCTTT. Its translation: CASGFPIMNTEAFF.

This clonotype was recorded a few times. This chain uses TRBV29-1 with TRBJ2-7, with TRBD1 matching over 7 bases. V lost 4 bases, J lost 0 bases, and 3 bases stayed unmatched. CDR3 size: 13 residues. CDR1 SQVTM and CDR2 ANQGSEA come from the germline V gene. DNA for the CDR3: TGCAGCGTTGGGACAGGAAGCTCCTACGAGCAGTACTTC. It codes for CSVGTGSSYEQYF.

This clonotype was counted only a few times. The CDR3 sequence is CASSLSGSGETQYF. The CDR3, as DNA: TGCGCCAGCAGCTTGTCTGGGTCCGGGGAGACCCAGTACTTC. The chain joins TRBV5-1 to TRBJ2-5; D remains unclear. Germline CDR1 reads SGHRS; CDR2 reads YFSETQ. The CDR3 runs to 14 residues. The ends were cut back, 1 base at V and 5 bases at J, with 12 bases in the middle.

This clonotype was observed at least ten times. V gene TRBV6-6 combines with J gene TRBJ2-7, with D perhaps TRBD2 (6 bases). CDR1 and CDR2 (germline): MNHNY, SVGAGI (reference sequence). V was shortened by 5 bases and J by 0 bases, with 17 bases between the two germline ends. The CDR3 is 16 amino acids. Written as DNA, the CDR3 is TGTGCCAGCAGTGGCAGCCCCGGGACTGCCTCCTACGAGCAGTACTTC. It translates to CASSGSPGTASYEQYF.

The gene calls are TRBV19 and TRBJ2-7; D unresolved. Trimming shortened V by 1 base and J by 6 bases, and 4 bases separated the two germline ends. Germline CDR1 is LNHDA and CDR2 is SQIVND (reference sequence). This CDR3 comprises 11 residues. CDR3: CASSIATEQYF. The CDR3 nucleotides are TGTGCCAGTAGTATAGCCACCGAGCAGTACTTC.

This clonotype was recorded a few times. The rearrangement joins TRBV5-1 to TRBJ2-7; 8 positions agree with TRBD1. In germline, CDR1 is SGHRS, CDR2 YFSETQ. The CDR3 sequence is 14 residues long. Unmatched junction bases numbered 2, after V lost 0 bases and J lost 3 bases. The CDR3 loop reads CASSLGQGSYEQYF. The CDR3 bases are TGCGCCAGCAGCTTGGGACAGGGGAGCTACGAGCAGTACTTC.

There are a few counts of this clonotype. CDR3 residues: CASSSGSGIETQYF. CDR3 DNA: TGTGCCAGCAGCTCGGGTAGCGGGATAGAGACCCAGTACTTC. This rearrangement joins TRBV7-2 to TRBJ2-5, with 8 bases fitting TRBD2. The CDR3 consists of 14 residues. V gave up 4 bases and J gave up 4 bases; unmatched junction bases: 5. Germline CDR1 and CDR2: SGHTA and FQGNSA.

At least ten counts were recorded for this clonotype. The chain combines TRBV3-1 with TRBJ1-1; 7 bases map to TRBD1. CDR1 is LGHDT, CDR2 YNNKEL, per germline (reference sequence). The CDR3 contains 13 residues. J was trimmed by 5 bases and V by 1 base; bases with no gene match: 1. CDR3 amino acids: CASSQARGTEAFF. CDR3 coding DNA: TGTGCCAGCAGCCAAGCCAGGGGGACTGAAGCTTTCTTT.